What follows are 27 T cell receptor beta chains derived from one specimen sequenced in a study of CD8+ T cells in alopecia areata. RNA, once extracted, was reverse transcribed into cDNA for use as the sequencing template. Profiling relied on immunoSEQ multiplex PCR, and the TCRdb table lists in-frame clones only, not all of them. This sample has a few hundred thousand clones, with about three fifths found just once. As to treatment: oral pan-JAK inhibitor, 5-10 mg twice daily. The source was CD4+ T cells sorted from blood, collected at week 4, from a patient treated with tofacitinib. Receptors originate from a human donor with alopecia areata.

The rearrangement uses TRBV13 and TRBJ1-6; 9 bases match TRBD1. Losses at the gene ends were 5 bases for V and 8 bases for J; bases not matched to a gene: 7. This CDR3 spans 15 amino acids. Germline V gene data show CDR1 as PRHDT and CDR2 as FYEKMQ (reference sequence). CDR3 sequence: CASSRGTGFDSPLHF. DNA for the CDR3: TGTGCCAGCAGCCGGGGGACAGGGTTTGATTCACCCCTCCACTTT.

The V call is TRBV6-1, the J call TRBJ2-7; 7 bases are shared with TRBD2. Germline V gene data show CDR1 as MNHNS and CDR2 as SASEGT. The V and J ends lost 5 bases and 4 bases, in that order; junction bases with no gene match: 8. The CDR3 is 14 residues long. CDR3 sequence: CASSLAGVVYEQYF. The CDR3 coding sequence is TGTGCCAGCAGTCTCGCGGGGGTTGTTTACGAGCAGTACTTC.

J is TRBJ1-6 and V is TRBV18; D might be TRBD1 (5 bases). In germline, CDR1 is KGHSH, CDR2 LQKENI. The CDR3 covers 14 residues. V was clipped by 3 bases and J by 10 bases, with 13 bases between them. The CDR3 region is CASSPTDWGSPLHF. The DNA of the CDR3 is TGTGCCAGCTCACCTACGGACTGGGGCTCACCCCTCCACTTT.

This chain joins TRBV30 and TRBJ1-6; TRBD1 might be the D (6 bases). The ends were cut back, 0 bases at V and 5 bases at J, with 8 bases in the middle. The germline gives CDR1 GTSNPN, CDR2 SVGIG (reference sequence). The CDR3 has 14 residues. The CDR3 region has the DNA TGTGCCTGGAGTGTCGGGGACAATAATTCACCCCTCCACTTT. This gives the protein CAWSVGDNNSPLHF. Looking up the rest from reference TRBV30 and TRBJ1-6 gives the full variable domain: SQTIHQWPATLVQPVGSPLSLECTVEGTSNPNLYWYRQAAGRGLQLLFYSVGIGQISSEVPQNLSASRPQDRQFILSSKKLLLSDSGFYLCAWSVGDNNSPLHFGNGTRLTVT.

The V call is TRBV5-1, the J call TRBJ2-5; D is unresolved. Germline CDR1 is SGHRS and CDR2 is YFSETQ. With 2 bases removed from V and 4 bases from J, the gap between germline ends came to 9 bases. This CDR3 is built from 13 residues. CDR3 sequence (DNA): TGCGCCAGCAGCTTTACGGTAGGAGAGACCCAGTACTTC. It is translated as CASSFTVGETQYF. The complete variable domain, with remaining parts taken from reference TRBV5-1 and TRBJ2-5, reads KAGVTQTPRYLIKTRGQQVTLSCSPISGHRSVSWYQQTPGQGLQFLFEYFSETQRNKGNFPGRFSGRQFSNSRSEMNVSTLELGDSALYLCASSFTVGETQYFGPGTRLLVL.

The chain uses TRBV5-1 and TRBJ1-1; unclear D gene. The ends were cut back, 4 bases at V and 1 base at J, with 11 bases in the middle. From germline, CDR1 is SGHRS and CDR2 YFSETQ. CDR3 length equals 14 residues. CDR3 protein: CASSREGPNTEAFF. The CDR3 DNA sequence: TGCGCCAGCAGCCGAGAAGGGCCGAACACTGAAGCTTTCTTT.

This clone was recorded many times. The rearrangement joins TRBV12-5 to TRBJ2-3; a weak D match, TRBD2 (6 bases). This CDR3 is built from 12 residues. The V and J ends lost 0 bases and 12 bases respectively, with 10 bases between them. Germline loops: CDR1 LGHNT, CDR2 FRNRAP. The CDR3 reads CASGLVPSVQYF. In nucleotides, the CDR3 is TGTGCTAGTGGTTTGGTCCCTAGCGTACAGTATTTT.

This chain joins TRBV9 and TRBJ2-2; 9 bases line up with TRBD1. Trimming took 4 bases from V and 0 from J; bases not matched to a gene: 19. Germline loops: CDR1 SGDLS, CDR2 YYNGEE. This CDR3 has 21 amino acids. CDR3: CASSRRSGTGSFNPNTGELFF. CDR3 in DNA: TGTGCCAGCAGCAGACGATCCGGGACAGGGTCCTTTAATCCGAACACCGGGGAGCTGTTTTTT.

This clone appeared a few times. The V gene is TRBV5-6, the J gene TRBJ2-4; 11 nucleotides agree with TRBD2. V lost 4 bases to trimming and J lost 6 bases; unmatched junction nucleotides: 12. Germline V gene lookup returns CDR1 SGHDT and CDR2 YYEEEE. The CDR3 covers 17 residues. CDR3 in amino acids: CASSRRASGGIGNIQYF. For the CDR3, the DNA is TGTGCCAGCAGCCGTCGGGCTAGCGGGGGGATTGGAAACATTCAGTACTTC. The full variable domain, in which reference TRBV5-6 and TRBJ2-4 provide the parts outside the CDR3, is DAGVTQSPTHLIKTRGQQVTLRCSPKSGHDTVSWYQQALGQGPQFIFQYYEEEERQRGNFPDRFSGHQFPNYSSELNVNALLLGDSALYLCASSRRASGGIGNIQYFGAGTRLSVL.

This clone was counted a few times. Other DNA sequences in the sample encode the same CDR3. This sequence joins TRBV10-3 and TRBJ1-1; 7 nucleotides match TRBD1. Germline V lookup: CDR1 ENHRY, CDR2 SYGVKD. The CDR3 has 12 amino acids. V shed 6 bases, J shed 5 bases, and the junction held 3 bases outside the gene matches. The CDR3 loop reads CAISTGDTEAFF. The CDR3, as DNA: TGTGCCATCAGCACAGGGGATACTGAAGCTTTCTTT.

This clone has only one observation. The V gene is TRBV29-1, the J gene TRBJ1-5; the D is unclear. Germline assignment: CDR1 SQVTM and CDR2 ANQGSEA. This CDR3 contains 13 residues. V lost 4 bases and J lost 0, with 7 bases in between. The DNA of the CDR3 is TGCAGCGTTGCAGATAATAGCAATCAGCCCCAGCATTTT. It translates to CSVADNSNQPQHF.

This clone was seen a few times. The chain carries TRBV4-1 and TRBJ2-3; 9 nucleotides match TRBD2. The CDR3 covers 15 residues. The germline V gene has CDR1 MGHRA and CDR2 YSYEKL. Losses at the gene ends were 4 bases for V and 0 bases for J; bases not matched to a gene: 2. The CDR3: CASSPSGGSTDTQYF. The DNA of the CDR3 is TGCGCCAGCAGCCCCAGCGGGGGGAGCACAGATACGCAGTATTTT.

The genes are TRBV9 and TRBJ2-3, with D maybe TRBD2 (6 bases). The V gene's germline CDR1 is SGDLS and CDR2 YYNGEE. This CDR3 is 14 amino acids long. V was trimmed by 4 bases and J by 3 bases, leaving 12 bases between them. CDR3: CASSPPLATDTQYF. In DNA form, the CDR3 reads TGTGCCAGCAGCCCCCCGCTAGCGACAGATACGCAGTATTTT.

This chain links TRBV15 with TRBJ1-5; D gene uncertain. The CDR3 extends over 14 amino acids. Germline V gene data show CDR1 as LNHNV and CDR2 as YYDKDF (reference sequence). The V gene lost 1 base and the J gene lost 0 bases, with 4 bases spanning the gap. CDR3 sequence reads: CATSRGGSNQPQHF. CDR3 DNA sequence: TGTGCCACCAGCAGAGGGGGTAGCAATCAGCCCCAGCATTTT.

This clone came up a few times. J is TRBJ1-1 and V is TRBV30; D is perhaps TRBD1 (5 bases). Germline V gene data show CDR1 as GTSNPN and CDR2 as SVGIG (reference sequence). This CDR3 has 12 amino acids. The V end lost 3 bases, the J end lost 8 bases, and 13 bases lay between the germline ends. CDR3 in DNA: TGTGCCTGGAGCCCGGGACCGCCGGAAGCTTTCTTT. This encodes CAWSPGPPEAFF.

As regards this clone: Other DNA sequences of this sample code for an identical CDR3. This rearrangement joins TRBV13 to TRBJ2-6; the D gene is possibly TRBD1 (5 bases). Trimming stripped 5 bases from V and 1 base from J, with 6 bases between. CDR1 PRHDT and CDR2 FYEKMQ come from the germline V gene (reference sequence). CDR3 length equals 14 residues. The CDR3, as DNA: TGTGCCAGCAGCAGGGGATCTGGGGCCAACGTCCTGACTTTC. It encodes CASSRGSGANVLTF.

This clone was found once. CDR3 amino acids: CATSNGGAMNTEAFF. The CDR3, as DNA: TGTGCCACCAGCAATGGGGGAGCCATGAACACTGAAGCTTTCTTT. The chain links TRBV15 to TRBJ1-1, with D possibly matching TRBD1 (5 bases). The germline CDR1 and CDR2 sequences are LNHNV and YYDKDF (reference sequence). The CDR3 covers 15 residues. V lost 4 bases and J 0 bases, leaving 12 bases between the germline ends.

The rearrangement uses TRBV30 and TRBJ1-5, with 8 bases aligning to TRBD1. The CDR3 runs 14 residues. CDR1 is GTSNPN, CDR2 SVGIG, per germline (reference sequence). Trimming took 2 bases from V and 4 from J; bases not matched to a gene: 4. DNA for the CDR3: TGTGCCTGGAGTCAGAACAGGGGGAATCAGCCCCAGCATTTT. It translates to CAWSQNRGNQPQHF.

This clone has a single count. J is TRBJ1-6 and V is TRBV11-2; 8 bases align to TRBD1. The CDR3 totals 16 residues. Germline CDR1 reads SGHAT; CDR2 reads FQNNGV. V lost 5 bases and J lost 5; bases outside the gene matches: 8. This CDR3 is CASSAWTGIDNSPLHF. The CDR3 nucleotides are TGTGCCAGCAGCGCCTGGACAGGGATCGATAATTCACCCCTCCACTTT.

The chain recombines TRBV4-3 with TRBJ1-6, with D possibly being TRBD1 (6 bases). In germline, CDR1 is LGHNA, CDR2 YSLEER. V was trimmed by 4 bases and J by 7 bases, leaving 14 bases between them. CDR3 length: 15 residues. CDR3 sequence reads: CASSPGAGTNSPLHF. The DNA for the CDR3 is TGCGCCAGCAGCCCGGGCGCAGGGACAAATTCACCCCTCCACTTT.

The chain employs TRBV21-1 and TRBJ1-1; TRBD1, the table's D call, lacks a check against the DNA. TRBV21-1 is shown as a pseudogene. There are 14 residues in the CDR3. CDR3 in amino acids: CASSPSPGHAEAFF. For the CDR3, the DNA is TGTGCCAGCAGCCCCTCCCCGGGACACGCAGAAGCTTTCTTT.

The chain joins TRBV7-2 to TRBJ1-5; D is undetermined. V shed 1 base and J shed 7 bases, with 14 bases lying between them. The germline V gene encodes CDR1 SGHTA and CDR2 FQGNSA. The CDR3 extends over 15 amino acids. The CDR3 coding sequence is TGTGCCAGCAGCTTAGTGGCAGGAGAGGGACAGCCCCAGCATTTT. It yields the protein CASSLVAGEGQPQHF.

This clone has more than one count but fewer than ten. The V gene is TRBV4-3, the J gene TRBJ2-3, with TRBD2 matching 8 bases. Germline trimming cut 2 bases from V and 6 bases from J; bases unmatched to any gene: 13. This CDR3 has 17 residues. CDR1 and CDR2 from the germline V gene are LGHNA and YSLEER. The CDR3 DNA sequence: TGCGCCAGCAGCCAAAAGGCCAACGGGGGGGGCGCGGATACGCAGTATTTT. Its translation is CASSQKANGGGADTQYF.

The table lists this clone with a few counts. The V and J genes are TRBV30 and TRBJ2-2; D uncertain. This CDR3 has 11 residues. Trimming took 2 bases from V and 6 from J, leaving 4 bases between them. Germline assignment: CDR1 GTSNPN and CDR2 SVGIG (reference sequence). CDR3 DNA sequence: TGTGCCTGGAGTCGCCCCGGGGAGCTGTTTTTT. The encoded protein is CAWSRPGELFF.

The CDR3 nucleotides are TGTGCCTGGGCGGACAGGGGAGACCAGCCCCAGCATTTT. Amino acid sequence: CAWADRGDQPQHF. V is TRBV30 and J is TRBJ1-5; 9 positions agree with TRBD1. There are 13 residues in the CDR3. Germline V lookup: CDR1 GTSNPN, CDR2 SVGIG (reference sequence). The J segment lost 7 bases and the V segment lost 5 bases, leaving 6 bases of the junction unmatched.

This chain joins TRBV27 and TRBJ1-5; D not certain. Trimming shortened V by 5 bases and J by 0 bases, and 17 bases separated the two germline ends. The CDR3 covers 17 residues. Germline V gene lookup returns CDR1 MNHEY and CDR2 SMNVEV (reference sequence). In DNA form, the CDR3 reads TGTGCCAGCAGTCCATACCGGTCGGGATATAGCAATCAGCCCCAGCATTTT. It codes for CASSPYRSGYSNQPQHF.

This clone was detected many times. The chain couples TRBV28 to TRBJ2-7, with a weak D call TRBD2 (7 bases). The germline V gene encodes CDR1 MDHEN and CDR2 SYDVKM. Trimming removed 3 bases at V and 7 bases at J, with 28 bases between. The CDR3 is 18 amino acids. The CDR3 DNA is TGTGCCAGCAGTTTGAGGCCCGTCCTGGCGGGGGCCCTAAGGGAGCAGTACTTC. Encoded protein: CASSLRPVLAGALREQYF.